These 7 T cell receptor beta chains were all obtained from the same sample, sequenced in a study of beta chain features in type 1 diabetes. The investigators reverse transcribed all of the isolated RNA, so they sequenced expressed TCRB transcripts. The data were produced by immunoSEQ multiplex PCR, yet TCRdb's version contains in-frame clones alone and is incomplete. The sample carries approximately 200,000 clones, over 9.5% recorded once. Material for sequencing was naive CD4+ T cells from blood. These receptors were taken from a woman between 18 and 30 years old in good health.

About this clone: A read error may produce the germline difference seen at one junction end. The J gene is TRBJ1-1, the V gene TRBV4-1; D unclear. The germline V gene encodes CDR1 MGHRA and CDR2 YSYEKL. This CDR3 contains 11 residues. The CDR3: CASSHERVAFF. The CDR3 DNA reads as TGTGCCAGCAGCCATGAGAGAGTAGCTTTCTTT.

Comments on this clone: This same CDR3 is encoded by further DNA sequences in the sample. This chain links TRBV6-1 with TRBJ1-5; D is unresolved. This CDR3 is built from 12 residues. Germline V gene lookup returns CDR1 MNHNS and CDR2 SASEGT. V was pared by 5 bases and J by 5 bases, with 7 bases between. The CDR3 DNA reads as TGTGCCAGCAGTTTGCGGGATCAGCCCCAGCATTTT. Residues: CASSLRDQPQHF.

The CDR3, as DNA: TGTGCCAGCAGCTTAACTCGGGAGGAAATGACTGAAGCTTTCTTT. Protein: CASSLTREEMTEAFF. The V and J genes are TRBV7-3 and TRBJ1-1, with D hard to call. Trimming pared 0 bases from V and 5 bases from J, leaving 13 bases between. In germline, CDR1 is SGHTA, CDR2 FQGTGA. The CDR3 runs to 15 residues.

The V gene is TRBV28, the J gene TRBJ1-5; no clear D gene. V lost 7 bases and J 6 bases, leaving 10 bases between the germline ends. Germline lookup yields CDR1 MDHEN and CDR2 SYDVKM. The CDR3 is 12 amino acids. As DNA, the CDR3 is TGTGCCAGCACGCGGAGTAGTCAGCCCCAGCATTTT. Amino acids: CASTRSSQPQHF.

This clone was seen a few times. The CDR3 DNA reads TGTGCCTGGAGTGACTCAGATACGCAGTATTTT. Translation gives CAWSDSDTQYF. V and J are TRBV30 and TRBJ2-3, with D uncertain. CDR1 is GTSNPN and CDR2 is SVGIG in the germline V gene (reference sequence). There are 11 residues in the CDR3. The V end lost 1 base, the J end lost 4 bases, and 3 bases lay between the germline ends.

The chain carries TRBV5-1 and TRBJ2-1, with TRBD2 matching over 9 bases. Per the germline V gene, CDR1 is SGHRS and CDR2 is YFSETQ. The trim removed 1 base at V and 7 bases at J, leaving 6 bases unmatched. The CDR3 is 15 residues long. In DNA form, the CDR3 reads TGCGCCAGCAGCTTGTTTAGCGGGAGATGGAATGAGCAGTTCTTC. This sequence encodes CASSLFSGRWNEQFF.

The sample holds many counts of this clone. V and J are TRBV4-1 and TRBJ1-5; tentative D call: TRBD1 (5 bases). Germline lookup yields CDR1 MGHRA and CDR2 YSYEKL. This CDR3 region has 16 residues. V shed 3 bases and J shed 4 bases, with 16 bases lying between them. CDR3 amino acids: CASSQPPAGINQPQHF. As DNA, the CDR3 is TGCGCCAGCAGCCAGCCCCCAGCAGGGATAAATCAGCCCCAGCATTTT.